This T cell receptor beta chain was documented in a study of long-term antiretroviral therapy in people with HIV. Study background: Some samples came about a decade before the 2015 immediate-ART recommendation, and these were the earliest.

This clone appeared a single time. The antigen is unknown. The CDR3 is made up of 14 amino acids. Per germline, CDR1 MNHEY and CDR2 SMNVEV (reference sequence). V was trimmed by 3 bases and J by 2 bases, leaving 8 bases between them. Study observations and caveats: Researchers lacked any data on ART adherence, viral resistance or therapy changes.

No donor had fewer than one pre-ART PBMC sample or fewer than two post-ART PBMC samples. Each HIV-infected participant was given treatment in the United States. Investigators performed immunoSEQ version v3.0 at survey level. Clones were sequenced by immunoSEQ multiplex PCR, and TCRdb holds only the in-frame ones, with some missing. Of 25,000 to 30,000 clones listed, around 90% are singletons. This receptor was taken from a woman in her thirties or forties with HIV. This chain uses TRBV27 with TRBJ1-3, with D uncertain. The sequences come from unsorted PBMCs, collected more than 5 years after starting antiretroviral therapy. The CDR3 coding sequence is TGTGCCAGCAGTTTCCGCGGGCCTGGAAACACCATATATTTT. Its translation: CASSFRGPGNTIYF.